Below, 17 T cell receptor beta chains from the same sample are listed, as sequenced in a study of cytomegalovirus exposure and HLA in healthy donors. In the PCR, 60 Vbeta and 13 Jbeta primers were used. Using immunoSEQ multiplex PCR, the repertoire was profiled, and TCRdb retains in-frame clones only, with some absent. The sample holds 150,000 to 200,000 clones, roughly 70% seen once. The sample comprised PBMCs. These TCRs come from a woman aged 45-65 years in good health and CMV-seropositive.

The chain couples TRBV15 to TRBJ2-5, with TRBD1 as a possible D gene (6 bases). The DNA end is more similar to TRBJ2-7, so the J call may be wrong. CDR1 and CDR2 from the germline V gene are LNHNV and YYDKDF (reference sequence). The CDR3 covers 16 residues. The CDR3 loop is CATSRVAGESSYEQYF. The CDR3 DNA is TGTGCCACCAGCAGAGTGGCAGGGGAGAGCTCCTACGAGCAGTACTTC.

This clone occurred once. An end of the junction does not agree with germline; a read error may underlie this. J is TRBJ1-1 and V is TRBV7-9; TRBD1 matches at 7 bases. The CDR3 contains 12 residues. Germline CDR1 reads SEHNR; CDR2 reads FQNEAQ (reference sequence). The CDR3 bases are TGTTCCAGCAGCTCCTTGACAGGGGAAGCTTTCTTT. Its translation is CSSSSLTGEAFF.

The chain is built from TRBV7-6 and TRBJ2-3, with D possibly being TRBD2 (6 bases). The CDR3 is made up of 14 amino acids. Trimming removed 6 bases from V and 4 bases from J, with 14 bases in between. Per germline, CDR1 SGHVS and CDR2 FNYEAQ. CDR3 bases: TGTGCCAGCAGTCGCTCGGGAGTCTCAGATACGCAGTATTTT. It yields the protein CASSRSGVSDTQYF.

This chain joins TRBV27 and TRBJ2-5; TRBD1 might be the D (6 bases). The DNA end lines up better with TRBJ2-7; the J call may be wrong. This CDR3 contains 12 residues. Germline V gene lookup returns CDR1 MNHEY and CDR2 SMNVEV (reference sequence). CDR3 amino acids: CASSSWGREQYF. CDR3 nucleotide sequence: TGTGCCAGCAGTTCGTGGGGGCGCGAGCAGTACTTC.

About this clone itself: An end of the junction differs from the germline gene, which may be a read error. The V and J genes are TRBV7-9 and TRBJ2-1; D perhaps matches TRBD2 (5 bases). The CDR3 contains 15 residues. Germline V gene lookup returns CDR1 SEHNR and CDR2 FQNEAQ (reference sequence). The CDR3 reads CAGSLVRVSYNEQFF. The CDR3 region has the DNA TGTGCCGGCAGCTTAGTGCGGGTTTCCTACAATGAGCAGTTCTTC.

This clone appeared once. V is TRBV9 and J is TRBJ1-6, with D perhaps matching TRBD1 (6 bases). V lost 4 bases, J lost 5 bases, and 13 bases lay in between. The germline V gene has CDR1 SGDLS and CDR2 YYNGEE. The CDR3 contains 15 residues. In nucleotides, the CDR3 is TGTGCCAGCAGCTTGACCGGGACAAATAATTCACCCCTCCACTTT. Amino acids: CASSLTGTNNSPLHF. The variable domain in full, with the rest retrieved from reference TRBV9 and TRBJ1-6, is DSGVTQTPKHLITATGQRVTLRCSPRSGDLSVYWYQQSLDQGLQFLIQYYNGEERAKGNILERFSAQQFPDLHSELNLSSLELGDSALYFCASSLTGTNNSPLHFGNGTRLTVT.

V usage is TRBV5-4 and J usage is TRBJ2-5; 7 nucleotides align to TRBD1. The CDR3 sequence is 14 residues long. V shed 3 bases and J 1 base; nucleotides not matched to a gene: 3. Per the germline V gene, CDR1 is SGHNT and CDR2 is YYREEE (reference sequence). This CDR3 is CASSWGTVQETQYF. CDR3 in DNA: TGTGCCAGCAGCTGGGGGACAGTCCAAGAGACCCAGTACTTC.

This clone has a handful of counts. The chain uses TRBV10-3 and TRBJ1-3; perhaps TRBD1 as D (6 bases). The CDR3 extends over 15 amino acids. The V end was cut by 0 bases, the J end by 6 bases, with 12 bases between. CDR1 and CDR2 (germline): ENHRY, SYGVKD. The CDR3 DNA sequence: TGTGCCATCAGTGAGTCGAAACAGGGTGTAAACACCATATATTTT. Residues: CAISESKQGVNTIYF.

This clone showed up just once. This rearrangement joins TRBV7-2 to TRBJ1-1; D gene unclear. Germline CDR1 SGHTA, CDR2 FQGNSA. The V gene lost 5 bases and the J gene lost 7 bases, with 14 bases spanning the gap. CDR3 length: 13 residues. CDR3 DNA: TGTGCCAGCAGCCCAGGAGGGAGGGTTGAAGCTTTCTTT. Its translation is CASSPGGRVEAFF.

The J gene is TRBJ1-2, the V gene TRBV6-6; 7 bases align to TRBD1. This CDR3 has 14 amino acids. CDR1 and CDR2 (germline): MNHNY, SVGAGI (reference sequence). V was clipped by 2 bases and J by 6 bases; unmatched bases: 6. CDR3 bases: TGTGCCAGCAGTTACGTGGCACAGGGGAATGGCTACACCTTC. Translation gives CASSYVAQGNGYTF.

V gene TRBV2 combines with J gene TRBJ1-6, with D perhaps matching TRBD1 (6 bases). CDR1 and CDR2 (germline): SNHLY, FYNNEI. The ends were cut back, 4 bases at V and 8 bases at J, with 15 bases in the middle. The CDR3 is 15 residues long. DNA for the CDR3: TGTGCCAGCAGTGTGACAGGTGTAGTCGATTCACCCCTCCACTTT. Translating it yields CASSVTGVVDSPLHF.

The rearrangement joins TRBV18 to TRBJ1-2; 9 nucleotides line up with TRBD1. J lost 2 bases, V lost 2 bases, and 6 bases had no gene match. From germline, CDR1 is KGHSH and CDR2 LQKENI. The CDR3 runs to 16 residues. As DNA, the CDR3 is TGTGCCAGCTCACCAGGGACAGGGACAATCAACTATGGCTACACCTTC. Translating gives CASSPGTGTINYGYTF. Full variable domain (missing parts from reference TRBV18 and TRBJ1-2): NAGVMQNPRHLVRRRGQEARLRCSPMKGHSHVYWYRQLPEEGLKFMVYLQKENIIDESGMPKERFSAEFPKEGPSILRIQQVVRGDSAAYFCASSPGTGTINYGYTFGSGTRLTVV.

The chain carries TRBV11-3 and TRBJ2-3; D is undetermined. There are 12 residues in the CDR3. Between the trimmed V and J ends, which lost 5 bases and 3 bases, there was a span of 6 bases. The germline CDR1 and CDR2 sequences are SGHNT and YENEEA. The CDR3 region is CASSRATDTQYF. CDR3 bases: TGTGCCAGCAGCCGAGCTACAGATACGCAGTATTTT.

This clone was picked up one time. V gene TRBV5-1 combines with J gene TRBJ1-1; D remains ambiguous. The germline CDR1 and CDR2 sequences are SGHRS and YFSETQ. The V end lost 0 bases, the J end lost 5 bases, and 11 bases lay between the germline ends. This CDR3 is built from 14 residues. The CDR3 DNA sequence: TGCGCCAGCAGCTTGGGGCACCTCGATACTGAAGCTTTCTTT. The encoded protein is CASSLGHLDTEAFF.

The chain combines TRBV7-2 with TRBJ2-5, with a weak D call TRBD2 (5 bases). This CDR3 has 15 amino acids. V lost 5 bases and J lost 5, with 18 bases in between. Germline CDR1 is SGHTA and CDR2 is FQGNSA. CDR3 DNA sequence: TGTGCCAGCAGCCGATTTGGGGTGGAGGCCGAGACCCAGTACTTC. It codes for CASSRFGVEAETQYF. Complete variable domain (other parts from reference TRBV7-2 and TRBJ2-5): GAGVSQSPSNKVTEKGKDVELRCDPISGHTALYWYRQSLGQGLEFLIYFQGNSAPDKSGLPSDRFSAERTGGSVSTLTIQRTQQEDSAVYLCASSRFGVEAETQYFGPGTRLLVL.

The chain recombines TRBV27 with TRBJ2-1, with 7 bases lining up with TRBD2. Germline V gene sequence: CDR1 MNHEY, CDR2 SMNVEV (reference sequence). The CDR3 covers 16 residues. Losses at the gene ends were 0 bases for V and 7 bases for J; bases not matched to a gene: 9. DNA of the CDR3: TGTGCCAGCAGTTTATCGAGTAGTTTCGGGGGGAATGAGCAGTTCTTC. Translated: CASSLSSSFGGNEQFF.

The rearrangement joins TRBV6-1 to TRBJ2-7; 10 positions agree with TRBD1. V lost 6 bases to trimming and J lost 7 bases; unmatched junction nucleotides: 9. CDR1 is MNHNS and CDR2 is SASEGT in the germline V gene. The CDR3 covers 14 residues. This chain's CDR3 is CASRSGTGVREQYF. The CDR3, as DNA: TGTGCCAGCAGATCCGGGACAGGGGTTCGTGAGCAGTACTTC.